This TCR beta chain was sequenced in a study of CD4 T cells in relation to SARS-CoV-2 and coronaviruses. Background on the study: The negative reference was HIV-1 Nef peptide pool or peptide-free culture. The restricting HLA molecule for shared crossreactive spike epitopes was mapped.

Unexposed donor CD4+ T cells date from about 2011-2018, before the COVID-19 pandemic. Isolation of CD4+ T cells took place after about eleven days in culture. Cultures held some 2.1 million PBMCs per well with around 10 IU/ml IL-2. Fresh IL-2 medium replaced half the medium on days 3 and 7. Regarding this clone: Its target is unknown.

TCRdb's copy holds only in-frame clones and misses some; the assay was immunoSEQ multiplex PCR. Of about 24,000 clones in the sample, around 76% were seen once. This CDR3 is 15 amino acids long. Germline CDR1 is MNHEY and CDR2 is SMNVEV (reference sequence). Trimming took off 10 bases at V and 4 bases at J, with 19 bases between the two ends. The chain couples TRBV27 to TRBJ2-2, with D perhaps TRBD2 (6 bases). Specimen: CD4+ T cells from PBMCs, cultured in vitro. The sequence was collected from a human donor in good health. Written as DNA, the CDR3 is TGTGCCACTGCTTCGGCCCGCGGGGTCACCGGGGAGCTGTTTTTT. Translating gives CATASARGVTGELFF.